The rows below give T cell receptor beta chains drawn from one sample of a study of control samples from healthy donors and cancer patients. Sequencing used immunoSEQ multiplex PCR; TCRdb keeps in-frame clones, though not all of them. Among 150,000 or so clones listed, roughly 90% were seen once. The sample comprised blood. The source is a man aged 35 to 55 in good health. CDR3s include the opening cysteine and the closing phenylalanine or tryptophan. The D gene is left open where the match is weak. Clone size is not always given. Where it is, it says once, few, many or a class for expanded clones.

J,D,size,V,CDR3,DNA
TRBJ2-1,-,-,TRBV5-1,CASSFRWSGHEQFF,TGCGCCAGCAGCTTCCGCTGGTCGGGTCATGAGCAGTTCTTC
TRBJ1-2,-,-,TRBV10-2,CASSESGGAYGYTF,TGCGCCAGCAGTGAGTCGGGGGGAGCTTATGGCTACACCTTC
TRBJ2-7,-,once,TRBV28,CASSLHGTYYEQYF,TGTGCCAGCAGCCTGCATGGGACCTACTACGAGCAGTACTTC
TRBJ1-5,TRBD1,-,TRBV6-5,CASRGTANQPQHF,TGTGCCAGCAGGGGGACAGCCAATCAGCCCCAGCATTTT
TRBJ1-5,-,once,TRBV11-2,CASSLDGGKGQPQHF,TGTGCCAGCAGCTTAGACGGCGGTAAGGGTCAGCCCCAGCATTTT
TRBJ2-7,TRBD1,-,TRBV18,CASSPGQGTWEQYF,TGTGCCAGCTCACCTGGACAGGGGACTTGGGAGCAGTACTTC
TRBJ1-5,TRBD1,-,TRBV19,CASTPTGTGGIKPQHF,TGTGCCAGTACCCCCACCGGGACAGGGGGCATTAAGCCCCAGCATTTT
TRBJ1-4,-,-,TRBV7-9,CASSPRVGLGEKLFF,TGTGCCAGCAGCCCCCGGGTAGGGCTCGGGGAAAAACTGTTTTTT
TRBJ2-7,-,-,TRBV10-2,CASSYQGIGGKHEQYF,TGCGCCAGCAGTTACCAGGGGATAGGCGGAAAGCACGAGCAGTACTTC
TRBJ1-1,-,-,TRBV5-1,CASSIQENTEAFF,TGCGCCAGCAGCATTCAGGAGAACACTGAAGCTTTCTTT
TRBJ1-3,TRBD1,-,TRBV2,CASSGDRTLSGNTIYF,TGTGCCAGCAGTGGGGACAGGACCCTTTCTGGAAACACCATATATTTT